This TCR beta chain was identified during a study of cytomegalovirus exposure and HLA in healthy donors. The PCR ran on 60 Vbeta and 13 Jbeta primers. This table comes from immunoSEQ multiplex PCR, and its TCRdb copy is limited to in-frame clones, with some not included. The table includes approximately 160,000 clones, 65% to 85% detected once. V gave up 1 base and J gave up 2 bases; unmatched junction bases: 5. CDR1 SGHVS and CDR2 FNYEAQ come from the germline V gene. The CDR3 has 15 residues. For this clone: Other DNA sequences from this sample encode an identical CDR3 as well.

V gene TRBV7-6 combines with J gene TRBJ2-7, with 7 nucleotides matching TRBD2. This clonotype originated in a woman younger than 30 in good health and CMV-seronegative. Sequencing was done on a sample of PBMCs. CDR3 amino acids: CASSLDASGAYEQYF. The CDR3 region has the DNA TGTGCCAGCAGCTTAGATGCTAGCGGAGCCTACGAGCAGTACTTC.